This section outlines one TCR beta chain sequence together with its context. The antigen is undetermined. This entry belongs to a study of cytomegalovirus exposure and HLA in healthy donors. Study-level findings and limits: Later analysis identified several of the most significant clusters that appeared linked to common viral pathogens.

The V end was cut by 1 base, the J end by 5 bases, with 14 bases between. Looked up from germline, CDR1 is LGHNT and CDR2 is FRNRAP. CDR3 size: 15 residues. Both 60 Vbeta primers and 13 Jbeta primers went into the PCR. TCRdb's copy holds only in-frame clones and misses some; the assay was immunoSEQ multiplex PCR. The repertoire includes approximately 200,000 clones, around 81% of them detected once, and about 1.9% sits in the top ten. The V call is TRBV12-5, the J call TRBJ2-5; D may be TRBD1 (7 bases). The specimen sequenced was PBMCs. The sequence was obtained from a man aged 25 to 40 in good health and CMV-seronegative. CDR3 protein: CASGLGQGGEETQYF. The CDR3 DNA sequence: TGTGCTAGTGGTTTGGGGCAGGGGGGAGAGGAGACCCAGTACTTC.